These 21 T cell receptor beta chains originate from one sample sequenced in a study of blood T cells in healthy people across ages. Alongside a J-beta primer mix, a sample-barcoded 5' primer served in a second PCR lasting about 6 to 12 cycles. TCRdb reprocessed the 5' RACE reads with MiXCR, giving one entry per CDR3 protein. The table includes just over 1 million distinct CDR3 sequences, 45% detected once. Sequenced input: blood. The receptor set was obtained from a woman in her sixties in good health.

This clonotype came up many times. The chain carries TRBV10-3 and TRBJ1-2, with 12 bases aligning to TRBD1. This CDR3 region has 18 residues. The trim removed 4 bases at V and 4 bases at J, leaving 13 bases unmatched. CDR1 is ENHRY and CDR2 is SYGVKD in the germline V gene. CDR3 protein: CAISAPGQGASNFYGYTF. The CDR3 DNA follows: TGTGCCATCAGTGCGCCGGGACAGGGGGCGTCGAACTTCTATGGCTACACCTTC.

The rearrangement links TRBV27 to TRBJ2-1; no reliable D call. V lost 6 bases and J 10 bases, leaving 19 bases between the germline ends. The CDR3 totals 14 residues. Germline lookup yields CDR1 MNHEY and CDR2 SMNVEV (reference sequence). The chain's CDR3 is CASSQFSSTYEQFF. The CDR3 DNA follows: TGTGCCAGCAGCCAGTTTTCCTCAACCTACGAGCAGTTCTTC.

A few counts support this clonotype. J is TRBJ1-6 and V is TRBV14; no clear D. Germline CDR1 reads SGHDN; CDR2 reads FVKESK. Trimming shortened V by 1 base and J by 6 bases, and 10 bases separated the two germline ends. The CDR3 is 15 residues long. CDR3 loop: CASSQGGITNSPLHF. The CDR3 DNA reads TGTGCCAGCAGCCAAGGAGGCATAACTAATTCACCCCTCCACTTT.

The chain recombines TRBV3-1 with TRBJ2-1, with a possible D match to TRBD2 (6 bases). Germline values: CDR1 LGHDT, CDR2 YNNKEL (reference sequence). Trimming removed 4 bases at V and 5 bases at J, with 27 bases between. The CDR3 has 19 amino acids. Written as DNA, the CDR3 is TGTGCCAGCAGCCTCAACGCAGGGTTTAGTAGCGGAACACACAATGAGCAGTTCTTC. Translating gives CASSLNAGFSSGTHNEQFF.

The chain combines TRBV14 with TRBJ2-1; D is ambiguous. V lost 1 base and J 8 bases, leaving 15 bases between the germline ends. The CDR3 totals 15 residues. CDR1 is SGHDN, CDR2 FVKESK, per germline. The CDR3 coding sequence is TGTGCCAGCAGCCAAGGACGAATCCTCTTGTATGAGCAGTTCTTC. Residues: CASSQGRILLYEQFF.

The gene calls are TRBV7-2 and TRBJ1-2; 7 bases are shared with TRBD1. The germline CDR1 and CDR2 sequences are SGHTA and FQGNSA. The CDR3 runs 15 residues. With V trimmed by 5 bases and J by 1 base, 7 bases remained unmatched. The CDR3 protein is CASSRRDRVNYGYTF. The CDR3 DNA reads TGTGCCAGCAGCCGCCGGGACAGAGTTAACTATGGCTACACCTTC.

This clonotype has just a few counts. The chain is built from TRBV6-2 or TRBV6-3 and TRBJ1-2, with D possibly being TRBD1 (6 bases). CDR1 is MNHEY, CDR2 SVGEGT, per germline. V shed 4 bases and J shed 4 bases, with 10 bases lying between them. The length of the CDR3 is 13 residues. CDR3 nucleotides: TGTGCCAGCAGTTTGGACAGTGGCTATGGCTACACCTTC. It yields the protein CASSLDSGYGYTF.

This chain uses TRBV20-1 with TRBJ1-5, with TRBD1 matching over 7 bases. Germline V gene lookup returns CDR1 DFQATT and CDR2 SNEGSKA (reference sequence). This CDR3 region has 15 residues. With 3 bases clipped from V and 1 base from J, the junction kept 6 bases outside the gene matches. CDR3 sequence (DNA): TGCAGTGCTAGGATACAGGGGACGAGCAATCAGCCCCAGCATTTT. Translation: CSARIQGTSNQPQHF.

This clonotype was seen a few times. V and J are TRBV9 and TRBJ1-4; D remains ambiguous. The V and J ends lost 0 bases and 7 bases respectively, with 10 bases between them. The CDR3 runs 14 residues. CDR1 SGDLS and CDR2 YYNGEE come from the germline V gene. In nucleotides, the CDR3 is TGTGCCAGCAGCGTAGGTCCGGGAAGTGAAAAACTGTTTTTT. Amino acids: CASSVGPGSEKLFF.

This clonotype was counted only a few times. The gene calls are TRBV4-2 and TRBJ2-3, with D possibly matching TRBD2 (6 bases). The germline V gene encodes CDR1 LGHNA and CDR2 YNFKEQ. V shed 0 bases and J shed 1 base, with 8 bases lying between them. This CDR3 spans 15 amino acids. The CDR3 reads CASSQDPGGTDTQYF. The CDR3 region has the DNA TGTGCCAGCAGCCAAGATCCGGGGGGCACAGATACGCAGTATTTT.

This clonotype has only a few counts. The rearrangement uses TRBV7-2 and TRBJ1-1; 8 nucleotides line up with TRBD1. CDR1 and CDR2 from the germline V gene are SGHTA and FQGNSA. This CDR3 contains 15 residues. V shed 4 bases, J shed 4 bases, and the junction held 8 bases outside the gene matches. The DNA of the CDR3 is TGTGCCAGCAGCTATGTCAGGGGGCAGGGCACTGAAGCTTTCTTT. Its protein product is CASSYVRGQGTEAFF.

This clonotype was counted between two and nine times. The J gene is TRBJ2-1, the V gene TRBV29-1, with D tentatively TRBD1 or TRBD2 (6 bases each). The CDR3 is 17 residues long. V dropped 3 bases and J dropped 6 bases, with 24 bases sitting between them. The V gene's germline CDR1 is SQVTM and CDR2 ANQGSEA. This chain's CDR3 is CSVEGFGGGRGFNEQFF. In nucleotides, the CDR3 is TGCAGCGTTGAGGGCTTCGGGGGCGGACGCGGGTTCAATGAGCAGTTCTTC.

J is TRBJ2-7 and V is TRBV30, with TRBD2 matching 8 bases. CDR3 length: 14 residues. V was clipped by 3 bases and J by 2 bases; unmatched bases: 6. Germline V gene sequence: CDR1 GTSNPN, CDR2 SVGIG (reference sequence). CDR3: CAWRQGTSPYEQYF. In DNA, the CDR3 is TGTGCCTGGAGACAAGGGACTAGTCCCTACGAGCAGTACTTC.

In nucleotides, the CDR3 is TGCAGTGCTAAGGGAGGCAGAGATCAGCCCCAGCATTTT. Translation: CSAKGGRDQPQHF. The chain recombines TRBV20-1 with TRBJ1-5; D remains ambiguous. The V end was cut by 4 bases, the J end by 5 bases, with 12 bases between. The CDR3 length is 13 residues. Germline loops: CDR1 DFQATT, CDR2 SNEGSKA (reference sequence).

This chain connects TRBV11-2 to TRBJ2-5, with TRBD1 as a possible D gene (6 bases). The length of the CDR3 is 14 residues. Germline CDR1 is SGHAT and CDR2 is FQNNGV. Trimming cost V 4 bases and J 5 bases, with 14 bases left between them. CDR3 sequence reads: CASSSAMRGETQYF. The CDR3 DNA sequence: TGTGCCAGCAGCTCAGCTATGAGGGGGGAGACCCAGTACTTC.

This rearrangement joins TRBV7-8 to TRBJ2-1; D tentatively fits TRBD1 or TRBD2 (5 bases each). The J call may be incorrect, as the DNA end agrees better with TRBJ2-7. The CDR3 sequence is 15 residues long. Germline V gene sequence: CDR1 SGHVS, CDR2 FQNEAQ. CDR3 coding DNA: TGTGCCAGCAGCTTAGAGTTGGGCAGGGAGAACGAGCAGTACTTC. Its protein product is CASSLELGRENEQYF.

The chain carries TRBV2 and TRBJ1-5; TRBD1 matches at 7 bases. Looked up from germline, CDR1 is SNHLY and CDR2 is FYNNEI. V was pared by 6 bases and J by 7 bases, with 9 bases of the junction left unmatched. This CDR3 comprises 14 residues. CDR3 sequence: CASRPGQAKQPQHF. The CDR3 DNA reads TGTGCCAGCAGACCTGGACAGGCAAAACAGCCCCAGCATTTT.

The chain recombines TRBV10-1 with TRBJ2-1, with TRBD2 matching over 8 bases. This CDR3 spans 17 amino acids. J gave up 9 bases and V 0 bases, and 13 bases lay outside the gene matches. Germline V gene sequence: CDR1 WNHNN, CDR2 SYGVQD (reference sequence). The CDR3 nucleotides read TGCGCCAGCAGTGAGTCGACGGGAGGGGGAGGGAATCCTGAGCAGTTCTTC. Amino acids: CASSESTGGGGNPEQFF.

This clonotype came up once. The CDR3 protein is CASSFPGTGVQETQYF. The CDR3 DNA follows: TGTGCCAGCAGCTTTCCCGGGACAGGAGTTCAAGAGACCCAGTACTTC. The chain joins TRBV7-8 to TRBJ2-5; 8 bases map to TRBD1. CDR1 and CDR2 from the germline V gene are SGHVS and FQNEAQ. CDR3 size: 16 residues. V shed 3 bases, J shed 2 bases, and the junction held 8 bases outside the gene matches.

The V gene is TRBV5-1, the J gene TRBJ2-6; 10 positions agree with TRBD1. The CDR3 length is 19 residues. In germline, CDR1 is SGHRS, CDR2 YFSETQ. The junction had 13 bases not matched to a gene; V was cut back by 2 bases and J by 5 bases. CDR3 in amino acids: CASSLRIRDRGERANVLTF. For the CDR3, the DNA is TGCGCCAGCAGCTTAAGGATTCGGGACAGGGGAGAGAGGGCCAACGTCCTGACTTTC.

The chain combines TRBV25-1 with TRBJ2-4; no clear D gene. Trimming took off 3 bases at V and 3 bases at J, with 15 bases between the two ends. The CDR3 has 16 residues. Per the germline V gene, CDR1 is MGHDK and CDR2 is SYGVNS. The CDR3: CASSEGEAPGKNIQYF. In DNA, the CDR3 is TGTGCCAGCAGTGAGGGTGAGGCCCCTGGCAAAAACATTCAGTACTTC.